These 24 T cell receptor beta chains were sequenced from one sample in a study of blood T cell repertoires in COVID-19. The repertoire was sequenced with immunoSEQ multiplex PCR; TCRdb's copy has only in-frame clones and lacks some. The sample lists under 200,000 clones; 80% were seen once. Specimen: peripheral blood. These receptors originate from a man aged 55 to 70 with acute or convalescent COVID-19.

About this clone itself: Germline and junction disagree at one end, which may indicate a read error. The sample carries other DNA sequences with the same CDR3. The chain is built from TRBV15 and TRBJ2-1; the match to TRBD2 covers 8 bases. The CDR3 has 12 residues. The germline gives CDR1 LNHNV, CDR2 YYDKDF (reference sequence). The CDR3 coding sequence is TGTGCCACTAGCAGGTCGACTAGCGCACAGTTCTTC. It specifies CATSRSTSAQFF.

V usage is TRBV27 and J usage is TRBJ2-7, with 8 bases fitting TRBD2. The V and J ends lost 6 bases and 3 bases, in that order; junction bases with no gene match: 10. CDR3 size: 15 residues. Germline CDR1 MNHEY, CDR2 SMNVEV (reference sequence). This chain's CDR3 is CASRLSGRSDYEQYF. The CDR3 DNA reads as TGTGCCAGCAGACTCAGCGGGAGAAGCGACTACGAGCAGTACTTC.

The CDR3 reads CASHSGGGETQYF. As DNA, the CDR3 is TGCGCCAGCCACTCAGGGGGCGGAGAGACCCAGTACTTC. V usage is TRBV5-1 and J usage is TRBJ2-5, with TRBD1 identical over 8 bases. The V segment lost 7 bases and the J segment 4 bases; nucleotides outside the gene matches: 6. Germline assignment: CDR1 SGHRS and CDR2 YFSETQ. This CDR3 spans 13 amino acids.

This chain links TRBV15 with TRBJ1-5, with TRBD1 matching over 7 bases. CDR1 LNHNV and CDR2 YYDKDF come from the germline V gene (reference sequence). The V gene end was trimmed by 5 bases and the J gene end by 1 base; junction bases not matched to a gene: 8. The CDR3 sequence is 16 residues long. The CDR3 bases are TGTGCCACCAGCGAGACAGGGTTTATAAGCAATCAGCCCCAGCATTTT. Translating it yields CATSETGFISNQPQHF.

The rearrangement links TRBV25-1 to TRBJ1-4; 7 bases are a match to TRBD1. The germline gives CDR1 MGHDK, CDR2 SYGVNS. CDR3 length equals 13 residues. V lost 7 bases, J lost 8 bases, and 7 bases stayed unmatched. CDR3 amino acids: CASKPQGKEKLFF. Here the CDR3 DNA reads TGTGCCAGCAAACCACAGGGGAAGGAAAAACTGTTTTTT.

The chain recombines TRBV27 with TRBJ2-3; D unclear. This CDR3 spans 16 amino acids. Germline V gene data show CDR1 as MNHEY and CDR2 as SMNVEV (reference sequence). V was pared by 0 bases and J by 0 bases, with 10 bases between. The CDR3 region is CASSLSPFSSTDTQYF. The CDR3, as DNA: TGTGCCAGCAGTTTATCACCCTTTAGCAGCACAGATACGCAGTATTTT.

A single count supports this clone. This chain uses TRBV7-9 with TRBJ2-1; TRBD2 matches at 10 bases. The CDR3 totals 16 residues. The germline CDR1 and CDR2 sequences are SEHNR and FQNEAQ (reference sequence). The V gene end was trimmed by 0 bases and the J gene end by 5 bases; junction bases not matched to a gene: 4. The CDR3 coding sequence is TGTGCCAGCAGCTTAGCGGGACTAGCGCTTGACAATGAGCAGTTCTTC. Residues: CASSLAGLALDNEQFF.

V is TRBV28 and J is TRBJ1-6; maybe TRBD1 (5 bases). Germline-derived CDR1 and CDR2 are MDHEN and SYDVKM. This CDR3 spans 14 amino acids. V lost 5 bases to trimming and J lost 7 bases, with 12 bases between them. The CDR3 nucleotides are TGTGCCAGCAGTCCCTCCGGGGGAAATTCACCCCTCCACTTT. This gives the protein CASSPSGGNSPLHF.

The CDR3 region is CATSDSDRAPGANVLTF. CDR3 DNA sequence: TGTGCCACCAGTGACTCCGACAGGGCCCCTGGGGCCAACGTCCTGACTTTC. V is TRBV24-1 and J is TRBJ2-6; 7 bases are shared with TRBD1. CDR3 size: 17 residues. The germline gives CDR1 KGHDR, CDR2 SFDVKD. J gave up 2 bases and V 4 bases, and 7 bases lay outside the gene matches.

The rearrangement joins TRBV18 to TRBJ1-6; D is unresolved. CDR1 KGHSH and CDR2 LQKENI come from the germline V gene. Trimming shortened V by 0 bases and J by 5 bases, and 17 bases separated the two germline ends. The CDR3 spans 18 residues. The CDR3 protein is CASSPPIRPNRNNSPLHF. In DNA form, the CDR3 reads TGTGCCAGCTCACCACCGATCCGCCCCAACAGAAATAATTCACCCCTCCACTTT.

The V and J genes are TRBV3-1 (or the pseudogene TRBV3-2) and TRBJ1-1; D not resolved. Germline V gene lookup returns CDR1 LGHDT and CDR2 YNNKEL (reference sequence). The CDR3 spans 13 residues. V lost 1 base and J lost 3, with 6 bases in between. CDR3 residues: CASSQVLDTEAFF. The DNA of the CDR3 is TGTGCCAGCAGCCAAGTTCTTGACACTGAAGCTTTCTTT.

This rearrangement joins TRBV2 to TRBJ1-3; TRBD1 matches at 10 bases. The length of the CDR3 is 15 residues. Germline V CDR1 and CDR2: SNHLY, FYNNEI. Trimming cost V 5 bases and J 2 bases; bases outside gene matches: 3. CDR3 in amino acids: CASSTGTGAGNTIYF. Here the CDR3 DNA reads TGTGCCAGCAGTACCGGGACAGGGGCTGGAAACACCATATATTTT. Full variable domain (missing parts from reference TRBV2 and TRBJ1-3): EPEVTQTPSHQVTQMGQEVILRCVPISNHLYFYWYRQILGQKVEFLVSFYNNEISEKSEIFDDQFSVERPDGSNFTLKIRSTKLEDSAMYFCASSTGTGAGNTIYFGEGSWLTVV.

The chain has TRBV19 and TRBJ2-1, with 13 bases lining up with TRBD2. The CDR3 consists of 18 residues. The trim removed 7 bases at V and 0 bases at J, leaving 9 bases unmatched. Germline V gene lookup returns CDR1 LNHDA and CDR2 SQIVND (reference sequence). CDR3 sequence: CASTLGTSGILSYNEQFF. CDR3 in DNA: TGTGCCAGTACCCTAGGGACTAGCGGGATCCTCTCCTACAATGAGCAGTTCTTC.

This clone came up a few times. J is TRBJ1-5 and V is TRBV4-2, with 7 bases lining up with TRBD1. V shed 4 bases and J 3 bases; nucleotides not matched to a gene: 6. In germline, CDR1 is LGHNA, CDR2 YNFKEQ. This CDR3 spans 15 amino acids. CDR3 amino acids: CASSLTGTDNQPQHF. The CDR3, as DNA: TGTGCCAGCAGCCTTACCGGGACAGACAATCAGCCCCAGCATTTT.

The rearrangement links TRBV19 to TRBJ2-7; possible D gene TRBD1, 6 bases. Germline CDR1 and CDR2: LNHDA and SQIVND (reference sequence). The V and J ends lost 10 bases and 5 bases respectively, with 15 bases between them. The CDR3 is made up of 12 amino acids. DNA for the CDR3: TGTGCCACCACCGACAGGTATGACGAGCAGTACTTC. It yields the protein CATTDRYDEQYF.

The CDR3 reads CASSLKETQYF. The CDR3 region has the DNA TGTGCCAGCAGCCTAAAAGAGACCCAGTACTTC. The chain is built from TRBV4-2 and TRBJ2-5; no reliable D call. Trimming stripped 4 bases from V and 3 bases from J, with 3 bases between. This CDR3 is 11 amino acids long. Germline V gene lookup returns CDR1 LGHNA and CDR2 YNFKEQ.

This chain connects TRBV19 to TRBJ1-2, with a possible D match to TRBD1 (6 bases). V lost 5 bases to trimming and J lost 9 bases, with 25 bases between them. This CDR3 has 16 residues. CDR1 is LNHDA and CDR2 is SQIVND in the germline V gene (reference sequence). CDR3 amino acids: CASSPPELTGIGSYTF. CDR3 sequence (DNA): TGTGCCAGTAGTCCCCCAGAACTGACAGGAATAGGGAGCTACACCTTC.

The chain is built from TRBV6-2 or TRBV6-3 and TRBJ1-1, with a weak D call TRBD1 (6 bases). The V gene lost 6 bases and the J gene lost 3 bases, with 20 bases spanning the gap. This CDR3 region has 16 residues. CDR1 is MNHEY and CDR2 is SVGEGT in the germline V gene. In nucleotides, the CDR3 is TGTGCCAGCAGCATTCTCTTAGGCGCAGGGGACACTGAAGCTTTCTTT. It is translated as CASSILLGAGDTEAFF.

This clone was detected only a few times. This chain uses TRBV5-1 with TRBJ2-6; perhaps TRBD2 as D (5 bases). CDR3 length: 19 amino acids. The V gene's germline CDR1 is SGHRS and CDR2 YFSETQ. The V end lost 3 bases, the J end lost 2 bases, and 21 bases lay between the germline ends. CDR3 DNA: TGCGCCAGCAGCTCCAGGACTGGTCATCGGCTGACTGGGGCCAACGTCCTGACTTTC. This gives the protein CASSSRTGHRLTGANVLTF.

This clone showed up just a few times. The V gene is TRBV25-1, the J gene TRBJ2-1, with 7 positions matching TRBD2. The V gene end was trimmed by 5 bases and the J gene end by 0 bases; junction bases not matched to a gene: 7. The CDR3 sequence is 16 residues long. CDR1 MGHDK and CDR2 SYGVNS come from the germline V gene. CDR3 residues: CASSPGGRGSYNEQFF. CDR3 DNA sequence: TGTGCCAGCAGTCCCGGGGGGAGAGGCTCCTACAATGAGCAGTTCTTC.

The chain is built from TRBV6-6 and TRBJ2-7; 10 bases match TRBD2. The CDR3 is made up of 14 amino acids. Per germline, CDR1 MNHNY and CDR2 SVGAGI (reference sequence). V lost 6 bases, J lost 3 bases, and 5 bases stayed unmatched. The CDR3 bases are TGTGCCAGCAGAGGACTAGCGGCCCACTACGAGCAGTACTTC. Translating it yields CASRGLAAHYEQYF.

In this sample, this clone turned up a few times. This chain links TRBV10-1 with TRBJ2-6; 9 bases agree with TRBD1. Germline V gene lookup returns CDR1 WNHNN and CDR2 SYGVQD (reference sequence). Germline trimming cut 9 bases from V and 2 bases from J; bases unmatched to any gene: 11. The CDR3 length is 17 residues. The CDR3 nucleotides are TGCGCCAGTGCTCCGGGACAGGGCCCCCCTGGGGCCAACGTCCTGACTTTC. It translates to CASAPGQGPPGANVLTF.

This clone was recorded once. V is TRBV6-5 and J is TRBJ1-1; tentative D call: TRBD1 (5 bases). Per germline, CDR1 MNHEY and CDR2 SVGAGI. V was trimmed by 10 bases and J by 0 bases, leaving 18 bases between them. The CDR3 contains 15 residues. DNA of the CDR3: TGTGCCACCCGCCCCCAGACAGTCATGAACACTGAAGCTTTCTTT. Protein: CATRPQTVMNTEAFF.

The gene calls are TRBV11-2 and TRBJ2-1; 9 nucleotides align to TRBD2. Unmatched junction bases numbered 4, after V lost 1 base and J lost 6 bases. From germline, CDR1 is SGHAT and CDR2 FQNNGV. CDR3 length equals 15 residues. CDR3: CASSLGRTSVNEQFF. In DNA, the CDR3 is TGTGCCAGCAGCTTAGGGAGGACTAGCGTCAATGAGCAGTTCTTC.